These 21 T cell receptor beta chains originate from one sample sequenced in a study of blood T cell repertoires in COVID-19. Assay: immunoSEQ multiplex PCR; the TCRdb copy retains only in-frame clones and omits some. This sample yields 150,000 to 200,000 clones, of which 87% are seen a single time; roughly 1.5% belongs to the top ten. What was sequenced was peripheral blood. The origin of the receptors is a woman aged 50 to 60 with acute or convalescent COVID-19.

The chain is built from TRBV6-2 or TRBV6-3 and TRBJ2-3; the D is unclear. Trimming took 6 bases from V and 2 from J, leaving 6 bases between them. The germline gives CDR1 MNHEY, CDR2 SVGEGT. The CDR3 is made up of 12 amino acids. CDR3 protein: CASSPFTDTQYF. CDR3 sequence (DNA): TGTGCCAGCAGCCCCTTCACAGATACGCAGTATTTT.

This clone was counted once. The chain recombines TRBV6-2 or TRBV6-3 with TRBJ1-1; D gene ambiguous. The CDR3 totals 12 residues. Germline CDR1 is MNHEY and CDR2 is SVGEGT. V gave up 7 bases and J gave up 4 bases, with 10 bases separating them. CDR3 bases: TGTGCCAGCACCCCTTACGGCACTGAAGCTTTCTTT. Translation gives CASTPYGTEAFF.

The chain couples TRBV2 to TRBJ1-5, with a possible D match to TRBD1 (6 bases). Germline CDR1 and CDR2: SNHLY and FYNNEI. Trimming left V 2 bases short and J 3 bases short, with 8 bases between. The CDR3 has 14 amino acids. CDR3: CASSETGPNQPQHF. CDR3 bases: TGTGCCAGCAGTGAAACAGGGCCCAATCAGCCCCAGCATTTT.

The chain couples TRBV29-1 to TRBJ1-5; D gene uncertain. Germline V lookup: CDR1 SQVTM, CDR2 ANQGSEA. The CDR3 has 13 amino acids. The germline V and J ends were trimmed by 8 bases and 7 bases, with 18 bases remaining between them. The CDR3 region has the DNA TGCAGCCACGTTAAATGGGCTCGACAGCCCCAGCATTTT. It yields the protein CSHVKWARQPQHF.

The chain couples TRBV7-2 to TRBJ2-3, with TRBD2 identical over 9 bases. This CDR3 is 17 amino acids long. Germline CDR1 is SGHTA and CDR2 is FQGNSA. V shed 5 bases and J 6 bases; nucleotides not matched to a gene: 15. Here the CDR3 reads CASSPPRGSGRLDTQYF. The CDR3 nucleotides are TGTGCCAGCAGCCCTCCTCGGGGTAGCGGGAGATTGGATACGCAGTATTTT.

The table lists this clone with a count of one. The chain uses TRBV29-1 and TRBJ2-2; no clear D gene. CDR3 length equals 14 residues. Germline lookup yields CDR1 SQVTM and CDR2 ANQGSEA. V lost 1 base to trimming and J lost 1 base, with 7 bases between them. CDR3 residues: CSVEARGNTGELFF. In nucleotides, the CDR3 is TGCAGCGTTGAAGCTAGAGGGAACACCGGGGAGCTGTTTTTT.

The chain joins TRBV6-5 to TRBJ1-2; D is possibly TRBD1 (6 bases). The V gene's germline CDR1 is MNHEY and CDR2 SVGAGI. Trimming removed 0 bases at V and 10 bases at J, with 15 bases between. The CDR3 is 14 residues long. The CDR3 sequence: CASSYSPWTDNYTF. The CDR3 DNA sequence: TGTGCCAGCAGTTACTCGCCGTGGACAGACAACTACACCTTC.

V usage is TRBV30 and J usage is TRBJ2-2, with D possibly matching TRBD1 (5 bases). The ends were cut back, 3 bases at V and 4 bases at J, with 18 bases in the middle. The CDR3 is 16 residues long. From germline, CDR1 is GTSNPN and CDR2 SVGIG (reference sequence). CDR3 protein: CAWRGRAPRSTGELFF. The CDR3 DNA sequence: TGTGCCTGGAGAGGCAGGGCCCCTCGTAGCACCGGGGAGCTGTTTTTT.

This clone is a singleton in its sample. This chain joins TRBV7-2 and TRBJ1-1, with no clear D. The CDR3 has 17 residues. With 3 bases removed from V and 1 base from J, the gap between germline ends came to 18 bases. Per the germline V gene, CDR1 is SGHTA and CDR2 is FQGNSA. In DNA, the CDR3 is TGTGCCAGCAGCTTGATCAGCGGGCAGATAGGGAACACTGAAGCTTTCTTT. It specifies CASSLISGQIGNTEAFF.

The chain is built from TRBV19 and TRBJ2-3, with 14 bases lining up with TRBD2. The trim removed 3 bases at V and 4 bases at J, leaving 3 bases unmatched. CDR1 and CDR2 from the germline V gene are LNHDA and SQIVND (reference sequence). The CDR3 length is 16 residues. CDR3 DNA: TGTGCCAGTAGTATCGGGACTAGCGGGGGTGCAGATACGCAGTATTTT. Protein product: CASSIGTSGGADTQYF. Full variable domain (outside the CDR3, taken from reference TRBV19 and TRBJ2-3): DGGITQSPKYLFRKEGQNVTLSCEQNLNHDAMYWYRQDPGQGLRLIYYSQIVNDFQKGDIAEGYSVSREKKESFPLTVTSAQKNPTAFYLCASSIGTSGGADTQYFGPGTRLTVL.

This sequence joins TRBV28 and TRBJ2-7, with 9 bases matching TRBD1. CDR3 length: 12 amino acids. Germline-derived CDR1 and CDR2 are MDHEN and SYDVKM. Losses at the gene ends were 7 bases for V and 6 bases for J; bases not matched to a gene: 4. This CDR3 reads CASTPTGGEQYF. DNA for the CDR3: TGTGCCAGCACCCCGACAGGGGGCGAGCAGTACTTC.

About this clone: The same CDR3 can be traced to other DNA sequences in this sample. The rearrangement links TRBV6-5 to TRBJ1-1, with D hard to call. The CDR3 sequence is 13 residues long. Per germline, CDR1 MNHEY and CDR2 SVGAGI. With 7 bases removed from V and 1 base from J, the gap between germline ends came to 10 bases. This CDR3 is CASKGSGNTEAFF. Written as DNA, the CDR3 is TGTGCCAGCAAAGGTTCAGGGAACACTGAAGCTTTCTTT.

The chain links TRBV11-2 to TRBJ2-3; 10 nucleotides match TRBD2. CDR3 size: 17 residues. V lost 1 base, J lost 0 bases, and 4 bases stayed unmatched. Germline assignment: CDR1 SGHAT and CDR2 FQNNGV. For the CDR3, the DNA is TGTGCCAGCAGCTTAGGGGTGACTAGCGGGAGCACAGATACGCAGTATTTT. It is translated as CASSLGVTSGSTDTQYF.

As DNA, the CDR3 is TGTGCCAGCAGTGATGCCGGGGGGAGGGTGTCTGAAGCTTTCTTT. It yields the protein CASSDAGGRVSEAFF. The genes are TRBV6-1 and TRBJ1-1, with TRBD1 as a possible D gene (5 bases). The germline CDR1 and CDR2 sequences are MNHNS and SASEGT. The CDR3 loop spans 15 amino acids. V was shortened by 3 bases and J by 6 bases, with 17 bases between the two germline ends.

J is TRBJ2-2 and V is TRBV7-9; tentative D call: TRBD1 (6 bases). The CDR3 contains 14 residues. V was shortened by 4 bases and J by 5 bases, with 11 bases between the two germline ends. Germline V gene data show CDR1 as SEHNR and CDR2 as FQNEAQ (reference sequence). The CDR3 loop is CASSYGQLTGELFF. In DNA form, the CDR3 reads TGTGCCAGCAGCTATGGACAGCTAACCGGGGAGCTGTTTTTT. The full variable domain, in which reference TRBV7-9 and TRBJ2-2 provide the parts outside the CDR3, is DTGVSQNPRHKITKRGQNVTFRCDPISEHNRLYWYRQTLGQGPEFLTYFQNEAQLEKSRLLSDRFSAERPKGSFSTLEIQRTEQGDSAMYLCASSYGQLTGELFFGEGSRLTVL.

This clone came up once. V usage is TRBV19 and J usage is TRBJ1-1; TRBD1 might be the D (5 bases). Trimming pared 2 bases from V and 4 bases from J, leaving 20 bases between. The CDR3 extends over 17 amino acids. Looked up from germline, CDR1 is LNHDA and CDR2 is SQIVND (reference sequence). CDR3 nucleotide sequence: TGTGCCAGTAGTATAAGGATCGGTCAGGGTTGGGGCACTGAAGCTTTCTTT. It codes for CASSIRIGQGWGTEAFF.

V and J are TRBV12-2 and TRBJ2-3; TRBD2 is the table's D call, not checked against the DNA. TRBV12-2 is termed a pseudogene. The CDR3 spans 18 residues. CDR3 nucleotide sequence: TGTGCAAGTCGCTTGGATGGACTAGCGGGGCTCTTCACAGATACGCAGTATTTT. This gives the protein CASRLDGLAGLFTDTQYF.

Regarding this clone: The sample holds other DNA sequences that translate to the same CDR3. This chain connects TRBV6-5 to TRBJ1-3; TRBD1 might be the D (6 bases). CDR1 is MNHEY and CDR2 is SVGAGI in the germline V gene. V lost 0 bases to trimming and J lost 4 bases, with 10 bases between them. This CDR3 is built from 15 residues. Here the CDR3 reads CASSYSRGSGNTIYF. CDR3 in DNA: TGTGCCAGCAGTTACTCGAGGGGGTCAGGAAACACCATATATTTT.

The CDR3 spells CAIRETGNNYGYTF. The CDR3 DNA reads TGTGCCATCAGGGAGACAGGAAACAACTATGGCTACACCTTC. The chain links TRBV10-3 to TRBJ1-2, with D possibly being TRBD1 (6 bases). CDR1 ENHRY and CDR2 SYGVKD come from the germline V gene. V lost 6 bases and J lost 2, with 13 bases in between. The CDR3 contains 14 residues.

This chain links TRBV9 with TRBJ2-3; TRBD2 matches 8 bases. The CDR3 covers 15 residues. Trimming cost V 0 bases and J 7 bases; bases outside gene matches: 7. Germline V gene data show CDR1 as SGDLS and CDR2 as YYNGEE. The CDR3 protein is CASSVAGGALNTQYF. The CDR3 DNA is TGTGCCAGCAGCGTAGCCGGGGGGGCCTTAAATACGCAGTATTTT.

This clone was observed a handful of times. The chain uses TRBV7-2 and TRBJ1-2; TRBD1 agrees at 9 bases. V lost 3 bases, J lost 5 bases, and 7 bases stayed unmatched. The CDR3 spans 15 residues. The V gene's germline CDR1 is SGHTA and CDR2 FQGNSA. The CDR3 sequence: CASSLGQGLGYGYTF. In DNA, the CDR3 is TGTGCCAGCAGCTTGGGACAGGGTCTAGGGTATGGCTACACCTTC. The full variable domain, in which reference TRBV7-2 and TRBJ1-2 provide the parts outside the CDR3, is GAGVSQSPSNKVTEKGKDVELRCDPISGHTALYWYRQSLGQGLEFLIYFQGNSAPDKSGLPSDRFSAERTGGSVSTLTIQRTQQEDSAVYLCASSLGQGLGYGYTFGSGTRLTVV.